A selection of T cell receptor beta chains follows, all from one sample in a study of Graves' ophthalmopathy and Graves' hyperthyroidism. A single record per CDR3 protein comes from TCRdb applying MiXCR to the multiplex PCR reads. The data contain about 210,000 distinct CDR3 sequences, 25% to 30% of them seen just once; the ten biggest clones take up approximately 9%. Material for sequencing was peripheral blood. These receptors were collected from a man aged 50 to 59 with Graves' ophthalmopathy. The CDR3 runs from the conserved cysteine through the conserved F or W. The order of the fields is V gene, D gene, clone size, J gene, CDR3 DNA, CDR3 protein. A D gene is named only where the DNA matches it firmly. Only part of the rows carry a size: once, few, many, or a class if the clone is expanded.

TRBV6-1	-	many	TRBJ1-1	TGTGCCAGCAGTGATACATACGGATTCGACACTGAAGCTTTCTTT	CASSDTYGFDTEAFF
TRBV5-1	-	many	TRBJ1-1	TGCGCCAGCAGCTTGGATACAGGGTTGAACACTGAAGCTTTCTTT	CASSLDTGLNTEAFF
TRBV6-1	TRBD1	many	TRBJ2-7	TGTGCCAGCACCAGAGACAGGGTGGCCTACGAGCAGTACTTC	CASTRDRVAYEQYF
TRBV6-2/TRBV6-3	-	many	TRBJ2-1	TGTGCCAGCAGTTTCGTAGCGCGAGCGGAGTACAATGAGCAGTTCTTC	CASSFVARAEYNEQFF
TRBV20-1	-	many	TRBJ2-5	TGCAGTGCTAGAGGCCCCATGGGGGCGGAGACCCAGTACTTC	CSARGPMGAETQYF
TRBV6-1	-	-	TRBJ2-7	TGTGCCAGCGGGTTTAGGTCTACGCAGCAGTACTTC	CASGFRSTQQYF
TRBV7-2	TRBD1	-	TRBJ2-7	TGTGCCAGCAGCCGAGAGGGAACAGGGGTGGACGAGCAGTACTTC	CASSREGTGVDEQYF
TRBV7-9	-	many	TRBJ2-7	TGTGCCAGCAGCGCGCAGCATGGGCGGGAGCAGTACTTC	CASSAQHGREQYF
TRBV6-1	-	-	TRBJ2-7	TGTGCCAGCAGTGAAAGTAGGTGGGGGTGCGAGCAGTACTTC	CASSESRWGCEQYF
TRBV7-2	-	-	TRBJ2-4	TGTGCCAGCAGCTTCGGAGCAGGAGGGGCCATTCAGTACTTC	CASSFGAGGAIQYF
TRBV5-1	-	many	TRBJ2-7	TGCGCCAGCAGCCCGGGGTCTCGCTCCTACGAGCAGTACTTC	CASSPGSRSYEQYF
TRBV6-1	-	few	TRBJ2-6	TGTGCCAGCAGTGAGGTAGTCTGGATCTCTGGGGCCAACGTCCTGACTTTC	CASSEVVWISGANVLTF